What follows are 4 T cell receptor beta chains derived from one specimen sequenced in a study of cytomegalovirus exposure and HLA in healthy donors (dated by TCRdb to about 2017). Library method: the immunoSEQ multiplex PCR assay. A mixture of 60 forward primers for TCR Vbeta segments and 13 reverse primers for TCR Jbeta segments was used in the multiplex PCR. Imported from immuneACCESS, the table was reduced by TCRdb to in-frame sequences with V and J called. These copies leave out some clones; in studies compared against another copy, an unresolved V gene accounts for under half, and the cause of the remainder is not known. Within this sample are a few hundred thousand clones, with about four fifths of them counted one time only. The ten top clones hold about 0.3% of the sample. The specimen was PBMCs. These receptor sequences come from a girl aged 2-9 years in good health and CMV-seronegative.

The chain carries TRBV15 and TRBJ1-4; 8 nucleotides line up with TRBD1. J lost 8 bases, V lost 1 base, and 3 bases had no gene match. The germline V gene encodes CDR1 LNHNV and CDR2 YYDKDF (reference sequence). The CDR3 sequence is 14 residues long. Here the CDR3 reads CATSRGQGSEKLFF. Here the CDR3 DNA reads TGTGCCACCAGCAGAGGACAGGGGTCGGAAAAACTGTTTTTT.

This clone was counted once. J is TRBJ1-2 and V is TRBV6-5, with 10 bases lining up with TRBD1. Trimming took 0 bases from V and 3 from J; bases not matched to a gene: 4. The CDR3 totals 16 residues. From germline, CDR1 is MNHEY and CDR2 SVGAGI. The CDR3 is CASSYSWTGGDYGYTF. CDR3 bases: TGTGCCAGCAGTTACTCCTGGACAGGGGGGGACTATGGCTACACCTTC.

This clone was observed once. The V gene is TRBV12-5, the J gene TRBJ2-3; D possibly corresponds to TRBD1 (6 bases). The CDR3 totals 14 residues. Germline V lookup: CDR1 LGHNT, CDR2 FRNRAP. The V gene lost 4 bases and the J gene lost 1 base, with 9 bases spanning the gap. The CDR3 DNA follows: TGTGCTAGTGGTTGGACAGAACGCACAGATACGCAGTATTTT. Translated, it gives CASGWTERTDTQYF. The entire variable domain, with the rest obtained from reference TRBV12-5 and TRBJ2-3, is as follows: DARVTQTPRHKVTEMGQEVTMRCQPILGHNTVFWYRQTMMQGLELLAYFRNRAPLDDSGMPKDRFSAEMPDATLATLKIQPSEPRDSAVYFCASGWTERTDTQYFGPGTRLTVL.

This clone was detected once. The gene calls are TRBV10-1 and TRBJ2-7; 10 positions agree with TRBD2. CDR1 and CDR2 from the germline V gene are WNHNN and SYGVQD (reference sequence). The CDR3 is 15 amino acids. Trimming took 1 base from V and 7 from J; bases not matched to a gene: 7. CDR3 DNA: TGCGCCAGCAGTGAGTGGGTAGCGGGAGGAGGAGAGCAGTACTTC. This encodes CASSEWVAGGGEQYF.